This TCR beta chain was sequenced in a study of T cell responses to AZD1222 COVID-19 vaccine. Study-level findings and limits: Along spike, vaccine-associated CD4 TCRs were found throughout, with dominance at 160-218 and 743-854. Unmutated variant regions reportedly attract nearly half of all spike-specific TCRs.

As regards this clone: Its specificity is unknown.

The assay was immunoSEQ multiplex PCR, and TCRdb's table has in-frame clones only and misses some. The repertoire holds about 110,000 clones, around 93% seen once, with around 8% in the top ten. CDR1 MNHNS and CDR2 SASEGT come from the germline V gene. The CDR3 runs 15 residues. Trimming shortened V by 2 bases and J by 10 bases, and 15 bases separated the two germline ends. This TCR derives from an adult who received the AZD1222 COVID-19 vaccine. The V call is TRBV6-1, the J call TRBJ1-6; D is perhaps TRBD1 (6 bases). This specimen was peripheral blood, taken 28 days after the second AZD1222 dose. CDR3 in DNA: TGTGCCAGCAGTGAATTAGGTAGGGGGTGGTCACCCCTCCACTTT. Its protein is CASSELGRGWSPLHF.